The 15 T cell receptor beta chains presented below share a single source sample, sequenced in a study of blood T cells in healthy people across ages. Sample-barcoded 5' priming and a J-beta primer mix drove a second PCR of about 6 to 11 cycles. Using its own MiXCR run on the 5' RACE reads, TCRdb lists one record per CDR3 protein. The sample carries around 710,000 distinct CDR3 sequences, around 46% recorded once. Sequenced: blood. Receptors were obtained from a woman aged 60-75 years in good health.

The chain has TRBV10-1 and TRBJ2-7; 8 bases match TRBD1. The CDR3 has 13 amino acids. CDR1 is WNHNN and CDR2 is SYGVQD in the germline V gene (reference sequence). V was clipped by 3 bases and J by 9 bases; unmatched bases: 7. Here the CDR3 DNA reads TGCGCCAGCAGTGACCCCTCAGGGGGCAGGCAGTACTTC. The encoded protein is CASSDPSGGRQYF.

This clonotype was detected ten times or more. The chain combines TRBV7-9 with TRBJ2-7; D may be TRBD1 (6 bases). The CDR3 spans 15 residues. The germline V and J ends were trimmed by 1 base and 2 bases, with 12 bases remaining between them. Germline CDR1 is SEHNR and CDR2 is FQNEAQ (reference sequence). The CDR3 sequence: CASSLGQGLTYEQYF. DNA for the CDR3: TGTGCCAGCAGCTTAGGCCAGGGGCTAACCTACGAGCAGTACTTC.

This clonotype was observed a few times. The V call is TRBV20-1, the J call TRBJ1-2, with a tentative D call TRBD1 (5 bases). The germline CDR1 and CDR2 sequences are DFQATT and SNEGSKA (reference sequence). Trimming removed 3 bases at V and 6 bases at J, with 17 bases between. The CDR3 is 14 residues long. CDR3 region: CSASFPAGGNGYTF. In DNA, the CDR3 is TGCAGTGCTAGTTTTCCCGCCGGGGGGAATGGCTACACCTTC.

V is TRBV7-8 and J is TRBJ2-1; 9 bases are a match to TRBD1. From germline, CDR1 is SGHVS and CDR2 FQNEAQ. The CDR3 is 16 residues long. The V and J ends lost 6 bases and 5 bases, in that order; junction bases with no gene match: 11. This CDR3 reads CASSTVRDRVDNEQFF. The CDR3 DNA reads TGTGCCAGCAGTACGGTCCGGGACAGGGTAGACAATGAGCAGTTCTTC. Combining the CDR3 with reference TRBV7-8 and TRBJ2-1 gives the whole variable domain GAGVSQSPRYKVAKRGQDVALRCDPISGHVSLFWYQQALGQGPEFLTYFQNEAQLDKSGLPSDRFFAERPEGSVSTLKIQRTQQEDSAVYLCASSTVRDRVDNEQFFGPGTRLTVL.

The CDR3 DNA is TGCAGTGCTAGAAACCTAGCGGGAGTTTTGGAGACCCAGTACTTC. This encodes CSARNLAGVLETQYF. The chain has TRBV20-1 and TRBJ2-5; 10 bases fit TRBD2. The CDR3 runs 15 residues. After removal of 2 bases from V and 5 bases from J, the junction contained 8 bases not matched to a gene. The germline CDR1 and CDR2 sequences are DFQATT and SNEGSKA (reference sequence).

The gene calls are TRBV7-8 and TRBJ2-2; TRBD2 might be the D (5 bases). This CDR3 region has 15 residues. The germline CDR1 and CDR2 sequences are SGHVS and FQNEAQ. The V end lost 6 bases, the J end lost 5 bases, and 16 bases lay between the germline ends. CDR3 coding DNA: TGTGCCAGCAGTGGAGGTGCAGGCCGGACCGGGGAGCTGTTTTTT. It encodes CASSGGAGRTGELFF.

This clonotype was recorded once. The V call is TRBV6-2 or TRBV6-3, the J call TRBJ2-1; possible D gene TRBD2, 6 bases. V lost 10 bases and J lost 5, with 21 bases in between. CDR1 is MNHEY and CDR2 is SVGEGT in the germline V gene. There are 15 residues in the CDR3. The CDR3: CANKSPGLEDNEQFF. For the CDR3, the DNA is TGTGCCAACAAAAGTCCGGGACTTGAGGACAATGAGCAGTTCTTC.

This clonotype has more than one count but fewer than ten. The J gene is TRBJ2-6, the V gene TRBV7-9; TRBD2 agrees at 7 bases. CDR1 is SEHNR, CDR2 FQNEAQ, per germline (reference sequence). The CDR3 is made up of 16 amino acids. V was clipped by 5 bases and J by 4 bases; unmatched bases: 8. This CDR3 reads CASSPWGGTGANVLTF. The CDR3 nucleotides are TGTGCCAGCAGCCCCTGGGGGGGTACCGGGGCCAACGTCCTGACTTTC.

This clonotype was detected many times. The chain recombines TRBV3-1 with TRBJ2-7; no clear D. Looked up from germline, CDR1 is LGHDT and CDR2 is YNNKEL (reference sequence). CDR3 size: 13 residues. V lost 2 bases and J 2 bases, leaving 7 bases between the germline ends. This chain's CDR3 is CASSQSGTYEQYF. CDR3 coding DNA: TGTGCCAGCAGCCAAAGTGGAACCTACGAGCAGTACTTC.

This chain uses TRBV12-3 or TRBV12-4 with TRBJ2-3, with D tentatively TRBD2 (5 bases). The CDR3 is 14 amino acids. The V end lost 5 bases, the J end lost 7 bases, and 16 bases lay between the germline ends. The CDR3 DNA sequence: TGTGCCAGCAGTGAGGACTCCGCTCAGTATACGCAGTATTTT. It yields the protein CASSEDSAQYTQYF.

This clonotype was seen repeatedly, ten times or more. This sequence joins TRBV7-6 and TRBJ2-7; D gene ambiguous. With 1 base removed from V and 1 base from J, the gap between germline ends came to 8 bases. The CDR3 consists of 14 residues. Germline loops: CDR1 SGHVS, CDR2 FNYEAQ. CDR3: CASSLGAQSYEQYF. For the CDR3, the DNA is TGTGCCAGCAGCTTAGGCGCACAGTCCTACGAGCAGTACTTC.

This clonotype has more than one count but fewer than ten. The genes are TRBV29-1 and TRBJ1-1; no definite D call. CDR1 is SQVTM, CDR2 ANQGSEA, per germline. CDR3 length: 10 amino acids. The germline V and J ends were trimmed by 8 bases and 4 bases, with 8 bases remaining between them. CDR3 nucleotide sequence: TGCAGCTCCTCGATCACTGAAGCTTTCTTT. This gives the protein CSSSITEAFF.

Only a few counts were recorded for this clonotype. The chain employs TRBV7-9 and TRBJ1-1, with 7 bases fitting TRBD1. Trimming cost V 5 bases and J 4 bases; bases outside gene matches: 7. The CDR3 has 14 residues. Germline values: CDR1 SEHNR, CDR2 FQNEAQ (reference sequence). In DNA form, the CDR3 reads TGTGCCAGCAGCCCCGACAGGGAGACCACTGAAGCTTTCTTT. It yields the protein CASSPDRETTEAFF.

This clonotype was counted a few times. The chain employs TRBV27 and TRBJ2-7; no firm D call. The germline gives CDR1 MNHEY, CDR2 SMNVEV (reference sequence). The CDR3 has 15 residues. V lost 1 base to trimming and J lost 3 bases, with 13 bases between them. In nucleotides, the CDR3 is TGTGCCAGCAGTTTATTGGATGGAGCAAACTACGAGCAGTACTTC. Translating it yields CASSLLDGANYEQYF.

The chain recombines TRBV7-9 with TRBJ2-2; 10 nucleotides match TRBD1. Germline V lookup: CDR1 SEHNR, CDR2 FQNEAQ (reference sequence). This CDR3 is built from 15 residues. The junction had 2 bases not matched to a gene; V was cut back by 3 bases and J by 4 bases. The CDR3 sequence: CASSLGQGTTGELFF. CDR3 nucleotide sequence: TGTGCCAGCAGCTTGGGACAGGGGACCACCGGGGAGCTGTTTTTT.